This T cell receptor (beta chain) originates from a study of blood T cell repertoires in COVID-19 (dated by TCRdb to about 2020). About the investigation overall: The collaborator samples originated in the United States, Italy and Spain and spanned the acute and convalescent phases of COVID-19. The material from the prospective study consisted of cDNA or gDNA derived from T cells, B-cell-depleted T cells, or PBMCs. Deeply sampled blood TCRbeta repertoires from subjects exposed to, actively infected with, or recovered from COVID-19 were included in the dataset. The repertoires were made available in a free public database intended to serve as a resource for research on the immune response to SARS-CoV-2. The samples were drawn from the first 160 participants of the ongoing ImmuneRACE study and from over a thousand subjects provided by 6 global collaborators. Sample metadata almost always included a de-identified subject ID, COVID-19 status, age in years and sex. Where HLA class I and class II types were available, the types were taken from metadata supplied by the sample provider, not from assay-based typing. What the study reported, not specific to this receptor: Clinical and demographic metadata were provided uncurated, with the amount varying by source and participant.

Its CDR3 holds 12 amino acids, cysteine through phenylalanine. The sequence is cut down to CDR3 DNA, 36 bases in frame from base 1. V is cut back by 4 bases and J by 6 bases, with 2 bases in the junction unmatched. The germline V gene (reference sequence) sets CDR1 to LNHNV and CDR2 to YYDKDF. Whole blood was collected in K2EDTA tubes by collaborating institutions according to the institutions' own protocols. Collaborator samples were shipped for TCRbeta analysis as frozen whole blood, isolated PBMCs, or DNA extracted from either sample type. The immunoSEQ Assay, a bias-controlled multiplex PCR, was used to amplify TCRbeta CDR3 regions from genomic DNA. As for the authors' bioinformatics: Within the assay, amplification of reference gene primers was used to estimate how many nucleated cells each sample contained. Sequence reads were collapsed and filtered to measure the absolute abundance of every unique TCRbeta CDR3 rearrangement. For each sample, productive Simpson clonality was calculated as the square root of Simpson's diversity index over productive rearrangements. TCRdb stores this immuneACCESS table with in-frame sequences only. Part of the clones is absent; in the studies checked, under half of the shortfall reflects unresolved V genes, and no reason is known for the rest. The V and J calls and clone size are taken from that table; D and trimming were inferred from the DNA. The sample table holds 200,000 to 250,000 clones, of which less than 85% were seen once. The top ten constitute about 3.6% of the sample.

The sample holds a few counts of this clone. Its antigen remains undetermined. No qualities accompany the bases; no much larger clone lies one base away. Material: peripheral blood. This receptor was identified in a woman over 75 with acute or convalescent COVID-19. The rearranged chain carries TRBV15 and TRBJ1-2, with 7 middle bases fitting TRBD1. The CDR3 has the sequence CATSMTGNGYTF. The nucleotide sequence reads as follows: TGTGCCACCAGCATGACAGGGAATGGCTACACCTTC. Extended through the reference TRBV15 and TRBJ1-2 proteins, this CDR3 yields the full variable domain: DAMVIQNPRYQVTQFGKPVTLSCSQTLNHNVMYWYQQKSSQAPKLLFHYYDKDFNNEADTPDNFQSRRPNTSFCFLDIRSPGLGDTAMYLCATSMTGNGYTFGSGTRLTVV.